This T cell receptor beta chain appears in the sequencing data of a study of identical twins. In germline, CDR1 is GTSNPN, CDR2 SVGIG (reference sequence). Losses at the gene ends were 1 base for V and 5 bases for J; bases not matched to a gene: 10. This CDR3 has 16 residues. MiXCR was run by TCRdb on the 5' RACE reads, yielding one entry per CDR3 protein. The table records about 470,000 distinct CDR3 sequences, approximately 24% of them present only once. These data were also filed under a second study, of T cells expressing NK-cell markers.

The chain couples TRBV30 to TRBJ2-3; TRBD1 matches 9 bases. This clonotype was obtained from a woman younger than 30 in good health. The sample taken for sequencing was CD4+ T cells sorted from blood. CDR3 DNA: TGTGCCTGGAGTGCCGAGTGGGACAGGGATGGAGATACGCAGTATTTT. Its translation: CAWSAEWDRDGDTQYF.